Listed here are 25 T cell receptor beta chains from one sample, sequenced in a study of early T cells in non-severe SARS-CoV-2 infection (dated by TCRdb to 2020 to 2023). Libraries were prepared through 5' RACE. Sequenced on a NextSeq 500. TCRdb passed the public sequencing reads through fastp at Q25 and MiXCR, retaining productive beta sequences. Each CDR3 protein gets just one entry, which takes the most common genes and DNA from the rows behind it. The sample table records around 80,000 distinct CDR3 sequences; approximately 14% of these occur just once. Together, the top ten hold 1.4% of the sample. Sequencing was performed on whole blood. The receptors shown here come from an adult who was a healthcare worker with PCR-confirmed SARS-CoV-2 infection or an uninfected control (not recorded which).

J is TRBJ1-1 and V is TRBV20-1; 10 nucleotides align to TRBD1. This CDR3 region has 13 residues. J was trimmed by 9 bases and V by 5 bases; bases with no gene match: 9. The germline gives CDR1 DFQATT, CDR2 SNEGSKA (reference sequence). DNA of the CDR3: TGCAGTGCTTGGGACAGGGGCACTCAAAAAGCTTTCTTT. Translated: CSAWDRGTQKAFF.

The table lists this clonotype with many counts. The J gene is TRBJ2-3, the V gene TRBV20-1; D is ambiguous. V was clipped by 1 base and J by 0 bases, with 14 bases between them. This CDR3 spans 16 amino acids. Germline V gene lookup returns CDR1 DFQATT and CDR2 SNEGSKA (reference sequence). CDR3 coding DNA: TGCAGTGCTAGAGGAACAGTCCGTGCTAGCACAGATACGCAGTATTTT. Translated: CSARGTVRASTDTQYF.

This clonotype came up many times. The gene calls are TRBV18 and TRBJ2-5; D is undetermined. The CDR3 has 11 residues. The ends were cut back, 4 bases at V and 5 bases at J, with 5 bases in the middle. Per germline, CDR1 KGHSH and CDR2 LQKENI. The CDR3 DNA reads as TGTGCCAGCTCACGTATGGAGACCCAGTACTTC. Protein sequence: CASSRMETQYF.

The chain couples TRBV7-2 to TRBJ1-3; no definite D call. V was shortened by 5 bases and J by 0 bases, with 11 bases between the two germline ends. From germline, CDR1 is SGHTA and CDR2 FQGNSA. CDR3 length: 15 residues. The CDR3 region is CASSQDGSSGNTIYF. The CDR3, as DNA: TGTGCCAGCAGCCAGGACGGAAGCTCTGGAAACACCATATATTTT.

This clonotype came up many times. The rearrangement uses TRBV11-2 and TRBJ2-7, with 8 bases identical to TRBD1. The CDR3 consists of 19 residues. The V gene end was trimmed by 1 base and the J gene end by 1 base; junction bases not matched to a gene: 15. Looked up from germline, CDR1 is SGHAT and CDR2 is FQNNGV. CDR3 DNA: TGTGCCAGCAGCTTAGTTGTGGCGAGGACAGGGCGTGCGTCCTACGAGCAGTACTTC. This codes for CASSLVVARTGRASYEQYF. The entire variable domain, with the rest obtained from reference TRBV11-2 and TRBJ2-7, is as follows: EAGVAQSPRYKIIEKRQSVAFWCNPISGHATLYWYQQILGQGPKLLIQFQNNGVVDDSQLPKDRFSAERLKGVDSTLKIQPAKLEDSAVYLCASSLVVARTGRASYEQYFGPGTRLTVT.

This clonotype has more than one count but fewer than ten. The V and J genes are TRBV29-1 and TRBJ2-5; D is perhaps TRBD2 (6 bases). Germline V gene sequence: CDR1 SQVTM, CDR2 ANQGSEA. CDR3 length: 12 residues. V lost 6 bases and J 3 bases, leaving 11 bases between the germline ends. CDR3 sequence reads: CSVRDFEETQYF. In DNA form, the CDR3 reads TGCAGCGTGCGGGACTTCGAAGAGACCCAGTACTTC.

This clonotype was picked up a small number of times. The chain couples TRBV7-6 to TRBJ1-1, with D possibly being TRBD1 (5 bases). V was cut by 5 bases and J by 2 bases, with 9 bases left in between. This CDR3 has 13 amino acids. CDR1 SGHVS and CDR2 FNYEAQ come from the germline V gene. The CDR3 nucleotides are TGTGCCAGCAGCCCCGGACACAACACTGAAGCTTTCTTT. Its translation is CASSPGHNTEAFF.

This clonotype was detected ten times or more. The rearrangement uses TRBV20-1 and TRBJ1-1; D gene uncertain. This CDR3 spans 11 amino acids. From germline, CDR1 is DFQATT and CDR2 SNEGSKA (reference sequence). Trimming pared 5 bases from V and 3 bases from J, leaving 7 bases between. The CDR3 spells CSASDYTEAFF. CDR3 nucleotides: TGCAGTGCTTCGGACTACACTGAAGCTTTCTTT.

This clonotype has just a few counts. This chain connects TRBV6-2 or TRBV6-3 to TRBJ1-1; tentative D call: TRBD1 (5 bases). This CDR3 is 17 amino acids long. CDR1 and CDR2 from the germline V gene are MNHEY and SVGEGT. Trimming took off 2 bases at V and 0 bases at J, with 16 bases between the two ends. The CDR3 protein is CASSYPTIDRMNTEAFF. The CDR3 DNA reads as TGTGCCAGCAGTTACCCGACGATCGACAGAATGAACACTGAAGCTTTCTTT.

This clonotype was detected many times. J is TRBJ2-7 and V is TRBV9; D tentatively fits TRBD1 or TRBD2 (6 bases each). The CDR3 totals 15 residues. The V and J ends lost 0 bases and 2 bases respectively, with 12 bases between them. Germline V gene sequence: CDR1 SGDLS, CDR2 YYNGEE. CDR3 sequence reads: CASSVGPGAPYEQYF. CDR3 in DNA: TGTGCCAGCAGCGTAGGGCCGGGGGCCCCCTACGAGCAGTACTTC.

This chain links TRBV23-1 with TRBJ1-6; D unclear. TRBV23-1 is filed as an ORF, its function uncertain. The CDR3 spans 14 residues. The V and J ends lost 11 bases and 6 bases respectively, with 17 bases between them. The CDR3 nucleotides are TGCGCCCCAATCCGGGGTACCCTTAATTCACCCCTCCACTTT. It encodes CAPIRGTLNSPLHF.

This clonotype was picked up a small number of times. The chain employs TRBV7-2 and TRBJ1-5; D not certain. V was cut by 9 bases and J by 7 bases, with 16 bases left in between. CDR1 and CDR2 (germline): SGHTA, FQGNSA. CDR3 length equals 13 residues. CDR3 amino acids: CASRLRVSQPQHF. CDR3 DNA: TGTGCCAGTCGTTTGAGGGTAAGCCAGCCCCAGCATTTT.

V gene TRBV6-6 combines with J gene TRBJ1-5, with D tentatively TRBD1 (5 bases). Trimming shortened V by 3 bases and J by 2 bases, and 11 bases separated the two germline ends. This CDR3 is built from 15 residues. CDR1 and CDR2 (germline): MNHNY, SVGAGI (reference sequence). Here the CDR3 DNA reads TGTGCCAGCAGTTATGGGGGGGAAGGCAATCAGCCCCAGCATTTT. This gives the protein CASSYGGEGNQPQHF.

V usage is TRBV2 and J usage is TRBJ2-3; 9 positions agree with TRBD2. V dropped 7 bases and J dropped 6; count of bases not matched to a gene: 11. This CDR3 has 15 residues. Germline CDR1 is SNHLY and CDR2 is FYNNEI. CDR3 nucleotide sequence: TGTGCCAGCACGGCGGGGGGGAACCGTGTCGATACGCAGTATTTT. This codes for CASTAGGNRVDTQYF.

This clonotype was recorded at least ten times. CDR3 sequence (DNA): TGTGCCAGCAGTCGTACACAGGGTGGAATCAATAGCAATCAGCCCCAGCATTTT. Amino acid sequence: CASSRTQGGINSNQPQHF. The gene calls are TRBV6-5 and TRBJ1-5; D may be TRBD1 (6 bases). This CDR3 is built from 18 residues. V was trimmed by 5 bases and J by 0 bases, leaving 20 bases between them. Germline V gene sequence: CDR1 MNHEY, CDR2 SVGAGI.

The V and J genes are TRBV12-3 or TRBV12-4 and TRBJ2-1; the D gene is possibly TRBD2 (5 bases). CDR3 length: 15 residues. The V gene lost 1 base and the J gene lost 4 bases, with 11 bases spanning the gap. CDR3 nucleotides: TGTGCCAGCAGTTTAGGGCTAGCCGGGTACAATGAGCAGTTCTTC. This translates into CASSLGLAGYNEQFF.

This clonotype was seen at least ten times. This rearrangement joins TRBV3-1 to TRBJ1-1; TRBD1 matches 8 bases. This CDR3 has 14 amino acids. J was trimmed by 0 bases and V by 4 bases; bases with no gene match: 1. Germline V lookup: CDR1 LGHDT, CDR2 YNNKEL (reference sequence). In nucleotides, the CDR3 is TGTGCCAGCAGCCCGACAGGGGTGAACACTGAAGCTTTCTTT. The encoded protein is CASSPTGVNTEAFF. Looking up the rest from reference TRBV3-1 and TRBJ1-1 gives the full variable domain: DTAVSQTPKYLVTQMGNDKSIKCEQNLGHDTMYWYKQDSKKFLKIMFSYNNKELIINETVPNRFSPKSPDKAHLNLHINSLELGDSAVYFCASSPTGVNTEAFFGQGTRLTVV.

A remark on this clonotype: A much larger clone is a single base away; this may be a read error. The V gene is TRBV19, the J gene TRBJ2-5; D gene uncertain. The J call could be wrong; TRBJ2-1 is a better fit for the DNA end. Germline V gene data show CDR1 as LNHDA and CDR2 as SQIVND (reference sequence). This CDR3 contains 13 residues. The CDR3 sequence is CASSNQLQETQFF. CDR3 DNA: TGTGCCAGTAGTAACCAGCTTCAAGAGACCCAGTTCTTC.

CDR3 in amino acids: CASSRTDQETAFF. The CDR3 DNA follows: TGTGCCAGCAGCCGCACCGACCAAGAAACAGCTTTCTTT. V is TRBV7-2 and J is TRBJ1-1; no clear D gene. From germline, CDR1 is SGHTA and CDR2 FQGNSA. V shed 5 bases and J shed 10 bases, with 17 bases lying between them. This CDR3 comprises 13 residues.

The chain combines TRBV6-1 with TRBJ2-1; either TRBD1 or TRBD2 may fit D (6 bases each). Between the trimmed V and J ends, which lost 6 bases and 2 bases, there was a span of 14 bases. Germline CDR1 is MNHNS and CDR2 is SASEGT. The CDR3 is 15 residues long. CDR3 loop: CASRGGRAPYNEQFF. Here the CDR3 DNA reads TGTGCCAGCAGGGGGGGCAGGGCACCCTACAATGAGCAGTTCTTC.

This clonotype was seen many times. V usage is TRBV4-3 and J usage is TRBJ1-2; a weak D match, TRBD1 (5 bases). Trimming took 0 bases from V and 0 from J, leaving 23 bases between them. The CDR3 covers 20 residues. CDR1 and CDR2 from the germline V gene are LGHNA and YSLEER. The CDR3: CASSQEWGSKGRLANYGYTF. As DNA, the CDR3 is TGCGCCAGCAGCCAAGAATGGGGGTCGAAGGGACGACTAGCTAACTATGGCTACACCTTC.

This clonotype was recorded many times. V and J are TRBV5-4 and TRBJ2-2; maybe TRBD2 (6 bases). This CDR3 has 17 amino acids. Trimming pared 4 bases from V and 0 bases from J, leaving 16 bases between. CDR1 is SGHNT, CDR2 YYREEE, per germline (reference sequence). The CDR3 spells CASSTGGTHPNTGELFF. The CDR3 DNA is TGTGCCAGCAGCACCGGCGGGACCCACCCGAACACCGGGGAGCTGTTTTTT.

This clonotype was counted ten times or more. The rearrangement joins TRBV12-3 or TRBV12-4 to TRBJ2-6; D is tentatively TRBD1 or TRBD2 (6 bases each). The ends were cut back, 6 bases at V and 1 base at J, with 13 bases in the middle. The CDR3 covers 16 residues. The CDR3 sequence: CASSTSGASGANVLTF. The CDR3, as DNA: TGTGCCAGCAGCACATCGGGGGCTTCTGGGGCCAACGTCCTGACTTTC.

There are many counts of this clonotype. V and J are TRBV6-2 or TRBV6-3 and TRBJ2-7, with TRBD1 identical over 10 bases. Germline V gene data show CDR1 as MNHEY and CDR2 as SVGEGT. The CDR3 is 17 amino acids. Germline trimming cut 1 base from V and 3 bases from J; bases unmatched to any gene: 9. DNA for the CDR3: TGTGCCAGCAGTTACTGGGGCCGGGGGACAGGGGACTACGAGCAGTACTTC. Its translation is CASSYWGRGTGDYEQYF.

This clonotype was recorded a few times. The J gene is TRBJ1-5, the V gene TRBV15; maybe TRBD1 (5 bases). V shed 1 base and J shed 7 bases, with 11 bases lying between them. In germline, CDR1 is LNHNV, CDR2 YYDKDF (reference sequence). This CDR3 has 14 amino acids. In nucleotides, the CDR3 is TGTGCCACCAGCAGAGTCGGAGGGGACCAGCCCCAGCATTTT. It encodes CATSRVGGDQPQHF.